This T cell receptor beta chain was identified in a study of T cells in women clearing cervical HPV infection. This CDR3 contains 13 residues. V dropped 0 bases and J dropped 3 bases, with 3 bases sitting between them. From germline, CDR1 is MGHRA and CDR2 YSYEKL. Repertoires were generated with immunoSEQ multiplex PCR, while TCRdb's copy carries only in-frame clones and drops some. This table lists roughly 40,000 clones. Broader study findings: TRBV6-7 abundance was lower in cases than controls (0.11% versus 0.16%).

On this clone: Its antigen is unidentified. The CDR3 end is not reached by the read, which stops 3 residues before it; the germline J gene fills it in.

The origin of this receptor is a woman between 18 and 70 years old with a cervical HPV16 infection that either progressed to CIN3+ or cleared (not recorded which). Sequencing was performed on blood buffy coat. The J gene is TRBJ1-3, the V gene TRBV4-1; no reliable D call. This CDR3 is CASSQDIGNTIYF. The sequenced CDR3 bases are TGCGCCAGCAGCCAAGACATTGGAAACACC.